This T cell receptor beta chain was sequenced for a study of control samples from healthy donors and cancer patients (dated by TCRdb to the early 2020s). Inclusive of the bounding cysteine and phenylalanine, the CDR3 is 14 residues long. Only the CDR3 DNA stays, 42 bases, in frame from base 1. V has 6 bases trimmed and J has 2 bases trimmed; junction bases matching no gene number 5. The germline V gene gives CDR1 as SGHNT and CDR2 as YENEEA. Turning to this clone: No cognate antigen has been identified for it. No much larger clonotype is one base removed from it; base qualities were not supplied.

To prepare the library, the immunoSEQ multiplex PCR assay was applied. TCRdb stores this immuneACCESS table with in-frame sequences only. Part of the clones is absent; in the studies checked, under half of the shortfall reflects unresolved V genes, and no reason is known for the rest. The sample includes 95,000 to 150,000 clones, with around nine tenths observed a single time. Of the sample, 9.5% to 13% is held by the ten largest clones. Sample: blood. Recombination linked TRBV11-3 to TRBJ1-1; 8 middle bases align to TRBD1. The receptor comes from a man aged 30 to 39 in good health. The CDR3 sequence is CASSRRGRNTEAFF. The nucleotide sequence is TGTGCCAGCAGTCGCAGGGGGCGCAACACTGAAGCTTTCTTT.